Listed here are 25 T cell receptor beta chains from one sample, sequenced in a study of shared T cell receptors in the human thymus. Profiling relied on immunoSEQ multiplex PCR, and the TCRdb table lists in-frame clones only, not all of them. The sample yields about 380,000 clones, approximately 95% seen once. Specimen: thymocytes. These receptors originate from a human donor.

V usage is TRBV28 and J usage is TRBJ1-5; D is uncertain. V lost 7 bases and J lost 5, with 18 bases in between. Germline values: CDR1 MDHEN, CDR2 SYDVKM. This CDR3 has 15 amino acids. Here the CDR3 reads CASKLGGNLYQPQHF. The CDR3 nucleotides read TGTGCCAGCAAGCTGGGTGGGAACCTTTATCAGCCCCAGCATTTT.

The V gene is TRBV28, the J gene TRBJ2-1, with D uncertain. From germline, CDR1 is MDHEN and CDR2 SYDVKM. The CDR3 runs 13 residues. The V end was cut by 1 base, the J end by 9 bases, with 10 bases between. The CDR3 DNA is TGTGCCAGCAGTTTATCGGTTTTGAGTGAGCAGTTCTTC. This translates into CASSLSVLSEQFF. Combining the CDR3 with reference TRBV28 and TRBJ2-1 gives the whole variable domain DVKVTQSSRYLVKRTGEKVFLECVQDMDHENMFWYRQDPGLGLRLIYFSYDVKMKEKGDIPEGYSVSREKKERFSLILESASTNQTSMYLCASSLSVLSEQFFGPGTRLTVL.

The chain employs TRBV6-1 and TRBJ1-1; possibly TRBD1 for D (6 bases). Germline V CDR1 and CDR2: MNHNS, SASEGT. The CDR3 totals 14 residues. V gave up 4 bases and J gave up 0 bases, with 9 bases separating them. CDR3 DNA sequence: TGTGCCAGCAGTGTCAGGACAGTGAACACTGAAGCTTTCTTT. It specifies CASSVRTVNTEAFF.

V gene TRBV28 combines with J gene TRBJ2-7, with TRBD1 as a possible D gene (5 bases). The CDR3 loop spans 15 amino acids. The V gene's germline CDR1 is MDHEN and CDR2 SYDVKM. The V end lost 6 bases, the J end lost 2 bases, and 17 bases lay between the germline ends. This CDR3 is CASSRGHYHTYEQYF. The CDR3 DNA reads TGTGCCAGCAGCCGAGGACACTATCACACCTACGAGCAGTACTTC.

V and J are TRBV30 and TRBJ2-3; 11 bases fit TRBD1. Germline V gene lookup returns CDR1 GTSNPN and CDR2 SVGIG (reference sequence). The V gene end was trimmed by 0 bases and the J gene end by 7 bases; junction bases not matched to a gene: 6. The CDR3 is 15 residues long. The CDR3 nucleotides are TGTGCCTGGAGTGTGACAGGACAGGGGGCTCATACGCAGTATTTT. Its protein product is CAWSVTGQGAHTQYF.

The chain combines TRBV19 with TRBJ2-2; TRBD1 might be the D (6 bases). V was pared by 7 bases and J by 4 bases, with 16 bases between. Per germline, CDR1 LNHDA and CDR2 SQIVND (reference sequence). The CDR3 consists of 15 residues. CDR3 nucleotide sequence: TGTGCCAGTACAGGGGACCCGTCAATCACCGGGGAGCTGTTTTTT. Its protein is CASTGDPSITGELFF.

The rearrangement links TRBV29-1 to TRBJ1-1; TRBD1 aligns across 8 bases. The CDR3 sequence is 14 residues long. J was trimmed by 3 bases and V by 6 bases; bases with no gene match: 9. In germline, CDR1 is SQVTM, CDR2 ANQGSEA. The CDR3 nucleotides read TGCAGCGTGTACCACAGGGGGGGGGACACTGAAGCTTTCTTT. This gives the protein CSVYHRGGDTEAFF.

The chain is built from TRBV6-6 and TRBJ2-7; D uncertain. Germline CDR1 is MNHNY and CDR2 is SVGAGI (reference sequence). The CDR3 contains 12 residues. V lost 9 bases to trimming and J lost 0 bases, with 9 bases between them. As DNA, the CDR3 is TGTGCCAGTTCCACGAGCTCCTACGAGCAGTACTTC. It specifies CASSTSSYEQYF.

This chain joins TRBV7-3 and TRBJ2-1; TRBD2 matches 10 bases. CDR3 size: 15 residues. The germline CDR1 and CDR2 sequences are SGHTA and FQGTGA. The trim removed 7 bases at V and 5 bases at J, leaving 8 bases unmatched. Here the CDR3 reads CASTPSGRENNEQFF. As DNA, the CDR3 is TGTGCCAGCACCCCGAGCGGGAGGGAAAACAATGAGCAGTTCTTC.

The DNA of the CDR3 is TGCAGTGCCCGGGGAAGGTGGGAAGCTTTCTTT. Protein sequence: CSARGRWEAFF. This chain connects TRBV20-1 to TRBJ1-1; D gene unclear. V lost 6 bases and J 8 bases, leaving 13 bases between the germline ends. CDR3 size: 11 residues. Germline loops: CDR1 DFQATT, CDR2 SNEGSKA (reference sequence).

This clone showed up just a few times. The V gene is TRBV19, the J gene TRBJ2-1; 11 nucleotides match TRBD2. CDR1 and CDR2 (germline): LNHDA, SQIVND (reference sequence). The V segment lost 7 bases and the J segment 5 bases; nucleotides outside the gene matches: 7. The CDR3 extends over 15 amino acids. The CDR3 loop reads CASTLAGGPNNEQFF. The CDR3 DNA sequence: TGTGCCAGTACTTTAGCGGGAGGGCCCAACAATGAGCAGTTCTTC.

This sequence joins TRBV4-3 and TRBJ1-5, with a tentative D call TRBD1 (5 bases). Trimming took 1 base from V and 5 from J, leaving 18 bases between them. CDR3 length: 17 amino acids. Germline V gives CDR1 LGHNA, CDR2 YSLEER. The CDR3 loop reads CASSQVRDRQLDQPQHF. The CDR3 DNA sequence: TGCGCCAGCAGCCAAGTCCGGGACCGGCAATTGGATCAGCCCCAGCATTTT.

V usage is TRBV21-1 and J usage is TRBJ2-7; TRBD2 is the table's D call, not checked against the DNA. TRBV21-1 is marked as a pseudogene. The CDR3 has 8 amino acids. This chain's CDR3 is CALSEQYF. The DNA of the CDR3 is TGTGCCTTGAGCGAGCAGTACTTC.

The gene calls are TRBV5-1 and TRBJ2-2, with 14 bases aligning to TRBD2. CDR1 SGHRS and CDR2 YFSETQ come from the germline V gene. V shed 4 bases and J 3 bases; nucleotides not matched to a gene: 14. This CDR3 comprises 20 residues. This CDR3 is CASSTPGTSGSKLDTGELFF. The CDR3 DNA reads TGCGCCAGCAGCACCCCCGGGACTAGCGGGAGTAAATTAGACACCGGGGAGCTGTTTTTT. Complete variable domain (other parts from reference TRBV5-1 and TRBJ2-2): KAGVTQTPRYLIKTRGQQVTLSCSPISGHRSVSWYQQTPGQGLQFLFEYFSETQRNKGNFPGRFSGRQFSNSRSEMNVSTLELGDSALYLCASSTPGTSGSKLDTGELFFGEGSRLTVL.

V usage is TRBV18 and J usage is TRBJ2-7; the D is unclear. The germline CDR1 and CDR2 sequences are KGHSH and LQKENI. The CDR3 consists of 17 residues. V shed 0 bases and J shed 0 bases, with 15 bases lying between them. The DNA for the CDR3 is TGTGCCAGCTCACCACCTAACGGTCACTCTTTCTCCTACGAGCAGTACTTC. Translation: CASSPPNGHSFSYEQYF.

V usage is TRBV28 and J usage is TRBJ1-1, with 10 bases aligning to TRBD1. Germline lookup yields CDR1 MDHEN and CDR2 SYDVKM. The V gene end was trimmed by 8 bases and the J gene end by 4 bases; junction bases not matched to a gene: 4. The CDR3 has 13 amino acids. CDR3 DNA: TGTGCCAGCGGACAGGGGGTGAGCACTGAAGCTTTCTTT. This translates into CASGQGVSTEAFF. Full variable domain (outside the CDR3, taken from reference TRBV28 and TRBJ1-1): DVKVTQSSRYLVKRTGEKVFLECVQDMDHENMFWYRQDPGLGLRLIYFSYDVKMKEKGDIPEGYSVSREKKERFSLILESASTNQTSMYLCASGQGVSTEAFFGQGTRLTVV.

The chain couples TRBV4-1 to TRBJ2-3; D may be TRBD1 (6 bases). The CDR3 is 20 amino acids. The ends were cut back, 3 bases at V and 0 bases at J, with 25 bases in the middle. Germline CDR1 and CDR2: MGHRA and YSYEKL. This chain's CDR3 is CASSHSRGPISPTSTDTQYF. The CDR3 DNA follows: TGCGCCAGCAGCCATTCCAGGGGCCCCATTTCACCTACTAGCACAGATACGCAGTATTTT.

V usage is TRBV27 and J usage is TRBJ2-3; 9 nucleotides align to TRBD2. The CDR3 spans 15 residues. V shed 5 bases and J 8 bases; nucleotides not matched to a gene: 11. Germline V gene sequence: CDR1 MNHEY, CDR2 SMNVEV (reference sequence). This chain's CDR3 is CASSETSGLGGTQYF. The CDR3 coding sequence is TGTGCCAGCAGTGAGACTAGCGGCCTGGGGGGTACGCAGTATTTT.

The chain joins TRBV28 to TRBJ2-7; 9 bases map to TRBD1. The junction had 7 bases not matched to a gene; V was cut back by 0 bases and J by 4 bases. CDR1 and CDR2 from the germline V gene are MDHEN and SYDVKM. The CDR3 length is 16 residues. CDR3 bases: TGTGCCAGCAGTTTATGTACAGGGGGCGAGGGTTACGAGCAGTACTTC. Amino acids: CASSLCTGGEGYEQYF.

This chain uses TRBV7-2 with TRBJ2-7, with a possible D match to TRBD2 (5 bases). The CDR3 extends over 13 amino acids. Germline V CDR1 and CDR2: SGHTA, FQGNSA. Trimming removed 1 base from V and 5 bases from J, with 9 bases in between. The CDR3: CASSLGLADEQYF. As DNA, the CDR3 is TGTGCCAGCAGCTTAGGGCTAGCTGACGAGCAGTACTTC.

The chain couples TRBV9 to TRBJ1-3; D ambiguous. The CDR3 has 14 amino acids. V lost 2 bases to trimming and J lost 4 bases, with 10 bases between them. The V gene's germline CDR1 is SGDLS and CDR2 YYNGEE. DNA for the CDR3: TGTGCCAGCAGCGTGTCCGGGGTCGGAAACACCATATATTTT. Its translation is CASSVSGVGNTIYF.

This clone was seen once. The V call is TRBV14, the J call TRBJ1-2; weak D call: TRBD1 (5 bases). This CDR3 has 16 residues. Per the germline V gene, CDR1 is SGHDN and CDR2 is FVKESK. The V end was cut by 4 bases, the J end by 2 bases, with 17 bases between. The CDR3 reads CASSRNPRARNYGYTF. The CDR3 DNA follows: TGTGCCAGCAGCCGCAATCCCAGGGCTAGGAACTATGGCTACACCTTC. Full variable domain (missing parts from reference TRBV14 and TRBJ1-2): EAGVTQFPSHSVIEKGQTVTLRCDPISGHDNLYWYRRVMGKEIKFLLHFVKESKQDESGMPNNRFLAERTGGTYSTLKVQPAELEDSGVYFCASSRNPRARNYGYTFGSGTRLTVV.

J is TRBJ2-7 and V is TRBV28, with D unclear. CDR3 length: 13 residues. Germline assignment: CDR1 MDHEN and CDR2 SYDVKM. V lost 4 bases and J 2 bases, leaving 9 bases between the germline ends. The CDR3, as DNA: TGTGCCAGCAGTTCCCGGGCCCCCTACGAGCAGTACTTC. Its translation is CASSSRAPYEQYF.

The chain recombines TRBV27 with TRBJ2-7; D gene unclear. Germline-derived CDR1 and CDR2 are MNHEY and SMNVEV (reference sequence). Trimming took off 5 bases at V and 4 bases at J, with 24 bases between the two ends. There are 17 residues in the CDR3. The CDR3 sequence is CASSPNELVATVYEQYF. CDR3 nucleotides: TGTGCCAGCAGTCCTAATGAGTTGGTCGCTACGGTGTACGAGCAGTACTTC.

The chain uses TRBV11-2 and TRBJ1-1; D not certain. The CDR3 has 14 residues. V was shortened by 2 bases and J by 0 bases, with 7 bases between the two germline ends. Germline CDR1 SGHAT, CDR2 FQNNGV. The CDR3 region has the DNA TGTGCCAGCAGCTTAAAGGCCCTGAACACTGAAGCTTTCTTT. This translates into CASSLKALNTEAFF.